This T cell receptor (beta chain) was profiled in a study of T cell repertoires in cytomegalovirus infection. Study-level information: Both a matching HLA type and CMV infection were indicated by public TCR beta signatures. Study results and caveats: In two of eight donors, the top clonotype was HLA-C-restricted CMV-specific.

In TCRdb, the reads were re-called with MiXCR into one record per CDR3 protein. The sample lists approximately 500,000 distinct CDR3 sequences; approximately 15% were seen once. This clonotype has only a few counts. Its matching antigen is unknown. The CDR3 contains 15 residues. J was trimmed by 3 bases and V by 1 base; bases with no gene match: 3. Per germline, CDR1 LGHNA and CDR2 YNFKEQ. This rearrangement joins TRBV4-2 to TRBJ2-1; 7 bases are shared with TRBD2. The TCR comes from a human donor in good health (CMV status not recorded). Some clones in this sample may be carry-over from other donors' samples. The sample comprised CD8+ T cells from PBMCs. For the CDR3, the DNA is TGTGCCAGCAGCCAAGCACTAGCGAACTACAATGAGCAGTTCTTC. Translation gives CASSQALANYNEQFF.